These 26 T cell receptor beta chains were all obtained from the same sample, sequenced in a study of beta chain features in type 1 diabetes. cDNA synthesis used the whole RNA isolate, giving expressed TCRB sequences. Using immunoSEQ multiplex PCR, the repertoire was profiled, and TCRdb retains in-frame clones only, with some absent. The repertoire includes about 930,000 clones, roughly a sixth of them detected once, and about 0.02% sits in the top ten. The sample was naive CD4+ T cells from blood. These receptors all stem from a woman under 30 in good health.

This clone has a handful of counts. V is TRBV5-8 and J is TRBJ1-1; no clear D gene. The CDR3 is 12 amino acids. The germline gives CDR1 SGHTS, CDR2 YDEGEE. With 5 bases removed from V and 3 bases from J, the gap between germline ends came to 8 bases. CDR3 sequence reads: CASSGWDTEAFF. CDR3 coding DNA: TGTGCCAGCAGTGGTTGGGACACTGAAGCTTTCTTT.

The genes are TRBV6-6 and TRBJ2-3; possible D gene TRBD2, 5 bases. The CDR3 runs to 15 residues. Trimming stripped 0 bases from V and 0 bases from J, with 7 bases between. Germline V lookup: CDR1 MNHNY, CDR2 SVGAGI (reference sequence). This CDR3 reads CASSYSPGSTDTQYF. CDR3 DNA sequence: TGTGCCAGCAGTTACTCTCCGGGGAGCACAGATACGCAGTATTTT.

The chain carries TRBV6-5 and TRBJ2-1, with TRBD2 identical over 11 bases. This CDR3 has 15 amino acids. Germline CDR1 reads MNHEY; CDR2 reads SVGAGI. J gave up 4 bases and V 6 bases, and 5 bases lay outside the gene matches. Written as DNA, the CDR3 is TGTGCCAGCAGCAAAGGACTAGCGGGTTACAATGAGCAGTTCTTC. This translates into CASSKGLAGYNEQFF.

The chain is built from TRBV7-2 and TRBJ1-2; D remains unclear. Germline CDR1 reads SGHTA; CDR2 reads FQGNSA. CDR3 length equals 12 residues. Trimming removed 5 bases at V and 2 bases at J, with 6 bases between. CDR3 nucleotides: TGTGCCAGCAGCCCACCAAACTATGGCTACACCTTC. Translation: CASSPPNYGYTF.

This clone was picked up a small number of times. The V gene is TRBV5-4, the J gene TRBJ2-2; D unresolved. Germline CDR1 and CDR2: SGHNT and YYREEE (reference sequence). CDR3 length: 15 amino acids. The V end was cut by 4 bases, the J end by 1 base, with 11 bases between. The CDR3 loop is CASSGNYRNTGELFF. In DNA, the CDR3 is TGTGCCAGCAGCGGGAACTATCGGAACACCGGGGAGCTGTTTTTT.

The genes are TRBV5-8 and TRBJ2-1; TRBD2 agrees at 13 bases. The CDR3 spans 17 residues. Germline V CDR1 and CDR2: SGHTS, YDEGEE. Trimming removed 0 bases from V and 8 bases from J; junction bases left unmatched: 8. CDR3 sequence reads: CASSLGLAGGVPDEQFF. In nucleotides, the CDR3 is TGTGCCAGCAGCTTGGGACTAGCGGGAGGAGTTCCCGATGAGCAGTTCTTC.

The CDR3 here is CASSFTRLRTAQETQYF. CDR3 nucleotides: TGTGCCAGCAGCTTCACCCGACTCCGGACAGCACAAGAGACCCAGTACTTC. This chain connects TRBV13 to TRBJ2-5; maybe TRBD1 (6 bases). Trimming removed 3 bases from V and 2 bases from J, with 19 bases in between. CDR3 length: 17 amino acids. CDR1 and CDR2 (germline): PRHDT, FYEKMQ (reference sequence).

This clone was counted a few times. The chain is built from TRBV27 and TRBJ2-3; D may be TRBD2 (5 bases). This CDR3 is 15 amino acids long. CDR1 and CDR2 (germline): MNHEY, SMNVEV (reference sequence). V was cut by 5 bases and J by 6 bases, with 18 bases left in between. The chain's CDR3 is CASSQSGAPRDTQYF. The CDR3 DNA reads as TGTGCCAGCAGTCAAAGCGGAGCCCCCCGGGATACGCAGTATTTT.

This clone was seen more than once but under ten times. The V call is TRBV28, the J call TRBJ1-1; possibly TRBD1 for D (6 bases). The V gene's germline CDR1 is MDHEN and CDR2 SYDVKM. The CDR3 has 12 residues. V lost 7 bases and J 5 bases, leaving 11 bases between the germline ends. The CDR3 here is CASILQGTEAFF. Here the CDR3 DNA reads TGTGCCAGCATCCTCCAGGGGACTGAAGCTTTCTTT. Full variable domain (remainder filled in from reference TRBV28 and TRBJ1-1): DVKVTQSSRYLVKRTGEKVFLECVQDMDHENMFWYRQDPGLGLRLIYFSYDVKMKEKGDIPEGYSVSREKKERFSLILESASTNQTSMYLCASILQGTEAFFGQGTRLTVV.

Comments on this clone: The sample carries other DNA sequences with the same CDR3. J is TRBJ2-1 and V is TRBV28; D possibly corresponds to TRBD1 (7 bases). CDR1 and CDR2 (germline): MDHEN, SYDVKM. The V gene lost 5 bases and the J gene lost 4 bases, with 9 bases spanning the gap. This CDR3 comprises 13 residues. In DNA form, the CDR3 reads TGTGCCAGCAGTCCAGGGGGGTACAATGAGCAGTTCTTC. Amino acid sequence: CASSPGGYNEQFF.

This clone occurred a few times. The V gene is TRBV7-9, the J gene TRBJ2-3; the match to TRBD1 covers 7 bases. J was trimmed by 2 bases and V by 2 bases; bases with no gene match: 4. CDR3 length: 15 amino acids. Germline V CDR1 and CDR2: SEHNR, FQNEAQ (reference sequence). The CDR3 region is CASSLRDRDTDTQYF. The CDR3 DNA is TGTGCCAGCAGCTTACGGGACAGAGACACAGATACGCAGTATTTT.

This clone was seen a handful of times. The chain couples TRBV18 to TRBJ1-2; D uncertain. The CDR3 contains 13 residues. CDR1 is KGHSH and CDR2 is LQKENI in the germline V gene. The germline V and J ends were trimmed by 3 bases and 1 base, with 6 bases remaining between them. The DNA of the CDR3 is TGTGCCAGCTCACCCGGGGTTAACTATGGCTACACCTTC. It is translated as CASSPGVNYGYTF.

A few counts support this clone. This chain links TRBV9 with TRBJ2-3, with 10 bases aligning to TRBD2. Germline CDR1 and CDR2: SGDLS and YYNGEE. This CDR3 is 16 amino acids long. The trim removed 0 bases at V and 3 bases at J, leaving 4 bases unmatched. CDR3 nucleotides: TGTGCCAGCAGCGTAGGCCTTAGCGGGAGGACAGATACGCAGTATTTT. It specifies CASSVGLSGRTDTQYF.

V gene TRBV7-9 combines with J gene TRBJ2-2; 9 bases are a match to TRBD1. The CDR3 is 14 amino acids. Losses at the gene ends were 4 bases for V and 7 bases for J; bases not matched to a gene: 4. Germline CDR1 and CDR2: SEHNR and FQNEAQ (reference sequence). The DNA of the CDR3 is TGTGCCAGCAGCTCACAGGGGGCTAACGGGGAGCTGTTTTTT. Its translation is CASSSQGANGELFF. Full variable domain (remainder filled in from reference TRBV7-9 and TRBJ2-2): DTGVSQNPRHKITKRGQNVTFRCDPISEHNRLYWYRQTLGQGPEFLTYFQNEAQLEKSRLLSDRFSAERPKGSFSTLEIQRTEQGDSAMYLCASSSQGANGELFFGEGSRLTVL.

The chain uses TRBV29-1 and TRBJ1-1; a possible D gene is TRBD1 (6 bases). The germline V gene has CDR1 SQVTM and CDR2 ANQGSEA. Trimming stripped 3 bases from V and 6 bases from J, with 14 bases between. The CDR3 sequence is 13 residues long. The chain's CDR3 is CSVEKTGYSEAFF. The CDR3, as DNA: TGCAGCGTTGAGAAGACAGGCTACTCTGAAGCTTTCTTT.

This clone has just a few counts. One end of the junction is discordant with germline, which a read error may explain. The chain couples TRBV5-1 to TRBJ1-3; 8 nucleotides match TRBD1. The CDR3 runs 15 residues. Germline V lookup: CDR1 SGHRS, CDR2 YFSETQ. The CDR3 reads CASRLDRVSGNTIYF. The CDR3, as DNA: TGCGCCAGCAGATTGGACAGGGTCTCTGGAAACACCATATATTTT.

The gene calls are TRBV7-2 and TRBJ1-2, with 8 positions matching TRBD1. The J segment lost 3 bases and the V segment lost 7 bases, leaving 7 bases of the junction unmatched. The CDR3 contains 14 residues. CDR1 is SGHTA, CDR2 FQGNSA, per germline. The CDR3 region is CASTPGGQDYGYTF. Written as DNA, the CDR3 is TGTGCCAGCACCCCAGGGGGACAGGACTATGGCTACACCTTC.

As for this clone: Other DNA sequences in this specimen translate into the identical CDR3. The chain employs TRBV4-2 and TRBJ2-3; 11 positions match TRBD2. The CDR3 totals 15 residues. Germline V gene data show CDR1 as LGHNA and CDR2 as YNFKEQ. V gave up 6 bases and J gave up 2 bases; unmatched junction bases: 4. CDR3 loop: CASSLAGGDTDTQYF. For the CDR3, the DNA is TGTGCCAGCAGTCTAGCGGGAGGAGACACAGATACGCAGTATTTT.

The sample holds a few counts of this clone. A read error may account for a junction end that differs from germline. The chain is built from TRBV7-8 and TRBJ2-1, with TRBD2 as a possible D gene (5 bases). From germline, CDR1 is SGHVS and CDR2 FQNEAQ. There are 15 residues in the CDR3. CDR3 nucleotides: TGTGTCAGCAGCCCCGGACTGGGAACCTACAATGAGCAGTTCTTC. Protein product: CVSSPGLGTYNEQFF.

V usage is TRBV18 and J usage is TRBJ1-5, with D tentatively TRBD1 (6 bases). The CDR3 extends over 13 amino acids. Germline assignment: CDR1 KGHSH and CDR2 LQKENI. Trimming took off 5 bases at V and 6 bases at J, with 11 bases between the two ends. The CDR3 here is CASSTQDSQPQHF. CDR3 bases: TGTGCCAGCTCAACACAGGACAGTCAGCCCCAGCATTTT.

In its sample, this clone was seen a few times. V and J are TRBV7-9 and TRBJ2-3; 12 positions match TRBD2. Germline-derived CDR1 and CDR2 are SEHNR and FQNEAQ (reference sequence). The V gene end was trimmed by 5 bases and the J gene end by 1 base; junction bases not matched to a gene: 4. CDR3 length: 16 residues. This chain's CDR3 is CASSRRLAGGTDTQYF. Written as DNA, the CDR3 is TGTGCCAGCAGCCGCCGACTAGCGGGAGGCACAGATACGCAGTATTTT.

V is TRBV10-3 and J is TRBJ1-2, with a weak D call TRBD1 (5 bases). The CDR3 totals 12 residues. V was shortened by 8 bases and J by 3 bases, with 10 bases between the two germline ends. Looked up from germline, CDR1 is ENHRY and CDR2 is SYGVKD. CDR3 sequence: CAIGATDYGYTF. CDR3 nucleotide sequence: TGTGCCATCGGGGCCACTGACTATGGCTACACCTTC.

The V gene is TRBV5-4, the J gene TRBJ1-2; TRBD1 aligns across 10 bases. This CDR3 region has 17 residues. Germline lookup yields CDR1 SGHNT and CDR2 YYREEE (reference sequence). The V segment lost 4 bases and the J segment 5 bases; nucleotides outside the gene matches: 14. The CDR3 nucleotides are TGTGCCAGCAGCGAAGGGACAGGGGAAGCGGAGGCTTATGGCTACACCTTC. This encodes CASSEGTGEAEAYGYTF.

Points on this clone: Different DNA sequences within this sample yield the same CDR3. The chain is built from TRBV5-6 and TRBJ1-2, with 9 nucleotides matching TRBD1. The J segment lost 8 bases and the V segment lost 2 bases, leaving 4 bases of the junction unmatched. Looked up from germline, CDR1 is SGHDT and CDR2 is YYEEEE. This CDR3 region has 13 residues. This chain's CDR3 is CASSLRQGDGYTF. CDR3 DNA sequence: TGTGCCAGCAGCTTAAGACAGGGGGACGGCTACACCTTC.

The V gene is TRBV7-2, the J gene TRBJ2-7; no firm D call. This CDR3 has 11 residues. CDR1 and CDR2 (germline): SGHTA, FQGNSA. V gave up 6 bases and J gave up 2 bases, with 5 bases separating them. The CDR3 DNA sequence: TGTGCCAGCAGTAAGACCTACGAGCAGTACTTC. Translating gives CASSKTYEQYF.

The chain's CDR3 is CATSDRGVSYEQYF. In nucleotides, the CDR3 is TGTGCCACCAGCGACAGGGGGGTCTCCTACGAGCAGTACTTC. The chain uses TRBV2 and TRBJ2-7; 9 bases are shared with TRBD1. Germline V gene data show CDR1 as SNHLY and CDR2 as FYNNEI. Trimming at V came to 10 bases and at J to 0 bases, leaving 7 bases not matched to a gene. The CDR3 loop spans 14 amino acids.